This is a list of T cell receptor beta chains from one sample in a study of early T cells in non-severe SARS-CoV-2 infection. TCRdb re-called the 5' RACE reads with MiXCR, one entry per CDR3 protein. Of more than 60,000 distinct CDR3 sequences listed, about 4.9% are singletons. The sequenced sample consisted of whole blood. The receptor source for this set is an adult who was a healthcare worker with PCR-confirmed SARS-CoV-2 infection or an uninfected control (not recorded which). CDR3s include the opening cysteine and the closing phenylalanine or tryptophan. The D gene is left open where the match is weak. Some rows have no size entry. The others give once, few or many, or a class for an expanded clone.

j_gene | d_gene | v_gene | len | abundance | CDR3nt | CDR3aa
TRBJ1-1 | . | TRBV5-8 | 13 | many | TGTGCCAGCAGCTTTCCGGGGCCGAGAGAAGCTTTCTTT | CASSFPGPREAFF
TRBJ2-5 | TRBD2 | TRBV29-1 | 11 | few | TGCAGCACGGGACTACAAGAGACCCAGTACTTC | CSTGLQETQYF
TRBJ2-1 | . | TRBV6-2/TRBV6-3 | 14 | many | TGTGCCAGCAGTTACTCTAGGCATTACAATGAGCAGTTCTTC | CASSYSRHYNEQFF
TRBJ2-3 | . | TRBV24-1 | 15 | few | TGTGCCACTGGCATGCAGGACCGTAGCACAGATACGCAGTATTTT | CATGMQDRSTDTQYF
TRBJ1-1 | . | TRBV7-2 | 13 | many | TGTGCCAGCAGCGAGTATATGAACACTGAAGCTTTCTTT | CASSEYMNTEAFF
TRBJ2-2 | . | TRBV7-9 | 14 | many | TGTGCCAGCATCCTTCACTTAGATACCGGGGAGCTGTTTTTT | CASILHLDTGELFF
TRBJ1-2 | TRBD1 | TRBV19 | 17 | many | TGTGCCAGTAGTACCCCGGGACAGGGGGCCAGGACCCATGGCTACACCTTC | CASSTPGQGARTHGYTF
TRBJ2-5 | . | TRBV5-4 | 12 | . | TGTGCCAGCAGTATGGAAAGGGGGACCCAGTACTTC | CASSMERGTQYF
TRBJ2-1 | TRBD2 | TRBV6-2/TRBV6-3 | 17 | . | TGTGCCAGCAGAGCCCCGAATGCGGCGGGGGCCTACAATGAGCAGTTCTTC | CASRAPNAAGAYNEQFF
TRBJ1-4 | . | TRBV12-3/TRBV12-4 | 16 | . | TGTGCCAGCACCACCCGGATGAGGAGGGCTAATGAAAAACTGTTTTTT | CASTTRMRRANEKLFF
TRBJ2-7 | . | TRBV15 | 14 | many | TGTGCCACCAGCCCTCCCAGGGACCCCTACGAGCAGTACTTC | CATSPPRDPYEQYF
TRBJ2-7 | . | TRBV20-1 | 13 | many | TGCAGTGCTAGAGAGGGGGCGAGTCACGAGCAGTACTTC | CSAREGASHEQYF
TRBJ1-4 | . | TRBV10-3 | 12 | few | TGTGCCATCAGCCAGGGACATGAAAAACTGTTTTTT | CAISQGHEKLFF
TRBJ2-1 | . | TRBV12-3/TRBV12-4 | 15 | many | TGTGCCAGCAGAGATCCGGGCTACTCATGGGATGAGCAGTTCTTC | CASRDPGYSWDEQFF
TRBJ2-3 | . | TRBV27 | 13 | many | TGTGCCAGCAGTTTATCGAGTGCAGATACGCAGTATTTT | CASSLSSADTQYF
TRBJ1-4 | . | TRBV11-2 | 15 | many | TGTGCCAGCAGCTTAGTCAGAGGGGGAGATGAAAAACTGTTTTTT | CASSLVRGGDEKLFF
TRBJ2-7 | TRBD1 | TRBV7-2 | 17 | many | TGTGCCAGCAGCTTAGCGGGGCAGGGGGCAGCGACCTACGAGCAGTACTTC | CASSLAGQGAATYEQYF
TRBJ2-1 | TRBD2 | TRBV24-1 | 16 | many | TGTGCCACCAGTGAACGCGGGACTAGCGTAAACAATGAGCAGTTCTTC | CATSERGTSVNNEQFF
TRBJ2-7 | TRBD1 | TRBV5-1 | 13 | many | TGCGCCAGCAGCTCCCAAGGGGGCGGGGAGCAGTACTTC | CASSSQGGGEQYF
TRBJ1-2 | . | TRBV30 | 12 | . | TGTGCCTGGAGAAGTTTCAGGGGTGTCTACACCTTC | CAWRSFRGVYTF
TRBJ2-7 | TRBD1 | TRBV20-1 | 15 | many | TGCAGTGCCCCTGAGCCGAGACAGGGCACGGACGAGCAGTACTTC | CSAPEPRQGTDEQYF
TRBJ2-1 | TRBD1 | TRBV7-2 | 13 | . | TGTGCCAGCAGATCCGACAGGGATAATGAGCAGTTCTTC | CASRSDRDNEQFF
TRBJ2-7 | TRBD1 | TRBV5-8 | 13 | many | TGTGCCAGCAGCTTCGGCAGGGGGCGCGAGCAGTACTTC | CASSFGRGREQYF
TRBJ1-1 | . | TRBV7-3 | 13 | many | TGTGCCAGCAGCTCAGACCCGAACACTGAAGCTTTCTTT | CASSSDPNTEAFF
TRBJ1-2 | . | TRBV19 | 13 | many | TGTGCCAGTAGTCGAGGGGGAGGAGATGGCTACACCTTC | CASSRGGGDGYTF